The 22 T cell receptor beta chains listed next were all sequenced from one sample in a study of tumor-infiltrating lymphocytes in primary liver carcinoma. Total RNA (around 0.45 ug) served as template for TCR beta cDNA synthesis primed by a constant-region primer. It was through three nested multiplex PCR rounds of slightly modified ARM-PCR that TCR beta libraries arose. PCR rounds one and two used TRBV1-TRBV30 forward primers with a C-beta reverse primer for approximately 10 cycles each. TCRdb reprocessed the multiplex PCR reads via MiXCR and lists one record per CDR3 protein. The data contain 250,000 to 350,000 distinct CDR3 sequences, around three fifths of them seen just once; the ten biggest clones take up approximately 15%. Blood RNA originated from unsorted whole blood, with germline DNA additionally extracted. The sample was peripheral blood. Source of these receptors: a woman younger than 45 with primary liver carcinoma and hepatitis B virus infection.

A remark on this clonotype: A much larger clone lies one base from this, so it may be a read error. This chain links TRBV6-2 or TRBV6-3 with TRBJ2-2, with no clear D. Germline CDR1 is MNHEY and CDR2 is SVGEGT. The CDR3 has 13 residues. Trimming pared 2 bases from V and 4 bases from J, leaving 5 bases between. The CDR3 loop is CASSYPSTGELFF. DNA of the CDR3: TGTGCCAGCAGTTACCCGAGCACCGGGGAGCTGTTTTTT.

The chain employs TRBV6-1 and TRBJ2-7, with TRBD1 identical over 7 bases. The CDR3 has 16 residues. Germline V CDR1 and CDR2: MNHNS, SASEGT. The junction had 17 bases not matched to a gene; V was cut back by 4 bases and J by 8 bases. In nucleotides, the CDR3 is TGTGCCAGCAGTGGACGACGGATGACAGGGAAATATAAGCAGTACTTC. Translation gives CASSGRRMTGKYKQYF.

V usage is TRBV29-1 and J usage is TRBJ1-2; D is unclear. The CDR3 covers 14 residues. Germline V gene data show CDR1 as SQVTM and CDR2 as ANQGSEA. V was trimmed by 8 bases and J by 7 bases, leaving 23 bases between them. In nucleotides, the CDR3 is TGCAGCATTGTTAGGACGGTGAACTTGGGTGGCTACACCTTC. Translated, it gives CSIVRTVNLGGYTF. Full variable domain (outside the CDR3, taken from reference TRBV29-1 and TRBJ1-2): SAVISQKPSRDICQRGTSLTIQCQVDSQVTMMFWYRQQPGQSLTLIATANQGSEATYESGFVIDKFPISRPNLTFSTLTVSNMSPEDSSIYLCSIVRTVNLGGYTFGSGTRLTVV.

Turning to this clonotype: This may arise from a read error, as a much more abundant clone is one base away. The J gene is TRBJ2-1, the V gene TRBV11-3, with TRBD2 matching over 12 bases. CDR3 size: 21 residues. Trimming took 5 bases from V and 7 from J; bases not matched to a gene: 24. CDR1 and CDR2 from the germline V gene are SGHNT and YENEEA. CDR3 protein: CASSIAPLPSLLAGGFNEQFF. The CDR3 DNA reads as TGTGCCAGCAGCATAGCCCCGCTTCCATCATTACTAGCGGGAGGTTTTAATGAGCAGTTCTTC.

This chain uses TRBV4-1 with TRBJ2-7; 8 bases align to TRBD1. CDR1 is MGHRA and CDR2 is YSYEKL in the germline V gene. Trimming removed 4 bases from V and 5 bases from J; junction bases left unmatched: 7. This CDR3 has 14 residues. CDR3 sequence: CASSPPGQANEQYF. CDR3 bases: TGCGCCAGCAGCCCCCCGGGACAGGCAAACGAGCAGTACTTC.

Remarks on this clonotype: A much larger clonotype is one base distant, so this may be a read error. V gene TRBV29-1 combines with J gene TRBJ2-4; D remains unclear. Per germline, CDR1 SQVTM and CDR2 ANQGSEA. The CDR3 loop spans 13 amino acids. The CDR3 is CSDEGGAKNIQYF. CDR3 DNA sequence: TGCAGCGATGAAGGTGGGGCCAAAAACATTCAGTACTTC.

This clonotype was observed a handful of times. The chain recombines TRBV4-3 with TRBJ2-1, with 8 bases fitting TRBD2. CDR3 size: 16 residues. Germline trimming cut 2 bases from V and 2 bases from J; bases unmatched to any gene: 5. The germline CDR1 and CDR2 sequences are LGHNA and YSLEER. Written as DNA, the CDR3 is TGCGCCAGCAGCCAAATAAGCGGGAGCGCCTACAATGAGCAGTTCTTC. Its protein is CASSQISGSAYNEQFF.

About this clonotype: The junction differs from germline at one of its ends, possibly a read error. This chain joins TRBV6-2 or TRBV6-3 and TRBJ2-1; D ambiguous. CDR1 and CDR2 (germline): MNHEY, SVGEGT. This CDR3 spans 13 amino acids. The CDR3 protein is CASSRFTDNEQIF. CDR3 DNA: TGTGCCAGCAGTCGATTTACCGACAATGAGCAGATCTTC.

This clonotype occurred once. A junction boundary mismatches the germline segment, possibly from a read error. Here the CDR3 reads CARSRGTMASDKEQFF. CDR3 sequence (DNA): TGTGCCAGGAGCAGGGGGACTATGGCTTCCGACAAGGAGCAGTTCTTC. The chain couples TRBV11-1 to TRBJ2-1; D may correspond to TRBD1 or TRBD2 (7 bases each). The CDR3 has 16 amino acids. CDR1 is SGHAT and CDR2 is FQDESV in the germline V gene (reference sequence).

Concerning this clonotype: Since no conserved phenylalanine or tryptophan closes the CDR3, a read error is the likely cause. The rearrangement uses TRBV28 and TRBJ1-2; D remains unclear. The V gene lost 8 bases and the J gene lost 8 bases, with 12 bases spanning the gap. This CDR3 has 11 residues. CDR1 and CDR2 from the germline V gene are MDHEN and SYDVKM. As DNA, the CDR3 is TGTGCCAGCGAGGCCAGCGAGGGCTACACCTCC. It yields the protein CASEASEGYTS.

Concerning this clonotype: The CDR3 does not end in the conserved phenylalanine or tryptophan, so this is likely a read error. The V call is TRBV11-1, the J call TRBJ2-1; 12 nucleotides match TRBD2. This CDR3 comprises 17 residues. The germline V gene encodes CDR1 SGHAT and CDR2 FQDESV (reference sequence). CDR3 nucleotides: TGTGCCAGCAGCTTAGGAGGACTAGCGGGATCCTACAATGAACAGTTCTTA. This codes for CASSLGGLAGSYNEQFL.

With regard to this clonotype: At one boundary the junction diverges from the germline segment, which might be a read error. The chain combines TRBV11-2 with TRBJ2-1; 8 nucleotides line up with TRBD2. The germline V gene encodes CDR1 SGHAT and CDR2 FQNNGV. The CDR3 spans 17 residues. This chain's CDR3 is CAISLGSAAGAVNEQFF. In DNA, the CDR3 is TGTGCCATCAGCTTAGGGTCAGCAGCGGGAGCGGTCAATGAGCAGTTCTTC.

The rearrangement joins TRBV12-3 or TRBV12-4 to TRBJ1-1, with a possible D match to TRBD1 (6 bases). This CDR3 comprises 14 residues. V was clipped by 6 bases and J by 2 bases, with 13 bases between them. The CDR3 protein is CASRRTAGNTEAFF. CDR3 DNA sequence: TGTGCCAGCAGGAGGACAGCGGGAAACACTGAAGCTTTCTTT.

As to this clonotype: Being one base from a much bigger clone, this may be a read error. The chain has TRBV4-3 and TRBJ2-5; 7 nucleotides match TRBD1. The CDR3 is made up of 13 amino acids. CDR1 LGHNA and CDR2 YSLEER come from the germline V gene. CDR3: CASGHGQEETQYF. For the CDR3, the DNA is TGCGCCAGCGGCCATGGACAGGAAGAGACCCAGTACTTC.

As to this clonotype: This may be a read error: a much more frequent sequence differs by one nucleotide. The chain employs TRBV28 and TRBJ2-7; 8 bases agree with TRBD1. In germline, CDR1 is MDHEN, CDR2 SYDVKM. The CDR3 is made up of 16 amino acids. For the CDR3, the DNA is TGTGCCAGCAGCCCGACCGGGACAGGCTACTCCTACGATCAGTACTTC. Translating gives CASSPTGTGYSYDQYF.

About this clonotype itself: This may come from a read error, since a much larger clone is one base off. This chain joins TRBV6-5 and TRBJ1-2; D not resolved. This CDR3 is 13 amino acids long. CDR1 is MNHEY and CDR2 is SVGAGI in the germline V gene. CDR3 in amino acids: CACSYRFNYGYTF. The CDR3 DNA reads TGTGCCTGCAGTTATAGGTTCAATTATGGCTACACCTTC.

This chain links TRBV7-9 with TRBJ2-7, with D unclear. Germline-derived CDR1 and CDR2 are SEHNR and FQNEAQ (reference sequence). With 3 bases removed from V and 5 bases from J, the gap between germline ends came to 5 bases. This CDR3 is 11 amino acids long. The CDR3 DNA sequence: TGTGCCAGCAGCTTCGAAAACGAGCAGTACTTC. Translating gives CASSFENEQYF.

This clonotype was seen repeatedly, ten times or more. The CDR3 reads CATVGQGVTAFF. CDR3 nucleotide sequence: TGTGCCACCGTGGGACAGGGTGTAACGGCTTTCTTT. The V and J genes are TRBV6-5 and TRBJ1-1; 9 nucleotides match TRBD1. The CDR3 runs 12 residues. The germline V gene has CDR1 MNHEY and CDR2 SVGAGI. V shed 10 bases, J shed 11 bases, and the junction held 11 bases outside the gene matches.

Regarding this clonotype: A read error is possible here, since a much larger clone lies one base away. The chain is built from TRBV29-1 and TRBJ2-3, with D possibly TRBD1 on 6 matching bases. V dropped 8 bases and J dropped 2 bases, with 20 bases sitting between them. Germline V gives CDR1 SQVTM, CDR2 ANQGSEA. The CDR3 consists of 15 residues. The DNA for the CDR3 is TGCAGCACCCGAACCCTACAGGGAAACACAGATACGCAGTATTTT. Translated: CSTRTLQGNTDTQYF.

The table lists this clonotype with many counts. The genes are TRBV6-2 or TRBV6-3 and TRBJ2-4; weak D call: TRBD2 (5 bases). CDR1 is MNHEY and CDR2 is SVGEGT in the germline V gene. V shed 8 bases and J shed 0 bases, with 11 bases lying between them. This CDR3 has 14 amino acids. In DNA form, the CDR3 reads TGTGCCAGCTTGGAGGACCTAGCCAAAAACATTCAGTACTTC. Amino acids: CASLEDLAKNIQYF.

This clonotype was recorded a few times. V usage is TRBV12-3 or TRBV12-4 and J usage is TRBJ1-3; 9 bases match TRBD1. V gave up 6 bases and J gave up 8 bases; unmatched junction bases: 8. This CDR3 spans 14 amino acids. In nucleotides, the CDR3 is TGTGCCAGCAGGTCAACAGGGGGCTTTGACACCATATATTTT. It specifies CASRSTGGFDTIYF.

Worth noting for this clonotype: This is likely a read error, given that the CDR3 carries no conserved phenylalanine or tryptophan at its end. The chain employs TRBV12-3 or TRBV12-4 and TRBJ1-6, with 8 bases fitting TRBD1. The CDR3 is 14 amino acids. The V segment lost 5 bases and the J segment 9 bases; nucleotides outside the gene matches: 6. CDR3 DNA: TGTGCCAGCAGTCTTGACAGGGGCGTTTCACCCCTCCACTCT. Translated, it gives CASSLDRGVSPLHS.